This T cell receptor (beta chain) is from a study of T-cell memory formation after mild COVID-19. Study observations and caveats: What remained unconfirmed was the SARS-CoV-2 specificity of second-wave clones peaking on day 37. Researchers found some responding clones in pre-infection memory, a sign that cross-reactive memory joined.

The CDR3 runs 12 residues. Per the germline V gene, CDR1 is SQVTM and CDR2 is ANQGSEA. Trimming cost V 6 bases and J 3 bases, with 11 bases left between them. TCRdb re-called the 5' RACE reads through MiXCR, storing one row per CDR3 protein. The repertoire holds 150,000 to 200,000 distinct CDR3 sequences, with 11% as singletons. As for this clonotype: Its antigen is unidentified.

This receptor was identified in a man between 18 and 35 years old who had mild COVID-19 (a few samples of this study predate the infection). Cell type and time point are not known. The genes are TRBV29-1 and TRBJ1-1; TRBD1 is a possible D gene (6 bases). Sequencing was carried out using PBMCs or a T cell subset sorted from them (not recorded which). The CDR3: CSVHSGDTEAFF. In DNA form, the CDR3 reads TGCAGCGTCCATTCAGGGGACACTGAAGCTTTCTTT.